Below are 28 T cell receptor beta chains sequenced from a single sample in a study of shared clonotypes between healthy human individuals. Data came from immunoSEQ multiplex PCR; TCRdb stores just in-frame clones and leaves some out. In the table there are 1.5 million to 2.5 million clones, approximately 94% of which are singletons. Positive CCR7 selection of CD45RO-negative cells yielded the naive CD8 cells, and terminally differentiated effector memory CD45RA+ cells were excluded. The sample was naive CD8+ T cells sorted from blood. The receptor source for this set is a man between 18 and 35 years old in good health.

In regard to this clone: The sample contains more than one DNA sequence encoding this CDR3. The chain has TRBV11-2 and TRBJ2-2; D unresolved. From germline, CDR1 is SGHAT and CDR2 FQNNGV. The ends were cut back, 1 base at V and 5 bases at J, with 8 bases in the middle. This CDR3 contains 14 residues. DNA for the CDR3: TGTGCCAGCAGCTTAGGCGGAAGTACCGGGGAGCTGTTTTTT. This translates into CASSLGGSTGELFF.

The count of this clone is one. This rearrangement joins TRBV28 to TRBJ2-6; unclear D gene. From germline, CDR1 is MDHEN and CDR2 SYDVKM. V was shortened by 5 bases and J by 0 bases, with 2 bases between the two germline ends. The CDR3 length is 13 residues. The chain's CDR3 is CASSVSGANVLTF. The CDR3 coding sequence is TGTGCCAGCAGTGTCTCTGGGGCCAACGTCCTGACTTTC.

This clone was detected once. This chain connects TRBV5-1 to TRBJ2-1, with D perhaps matching TRBD2 (6 bases). V lost 6 bases and J lost 0, with 13 bases in between. Germline CDR1 SGHRS, CDR2 YFSETQ. The CDR3 sequence is 15 residues long. The CDR3: CASTLTSGSYNEQFF. The CDR3 DNA sequence: TGCGCCAGCACCCTGACTAGTGGCTCCTACAATGAGCAGTTCTTC.

The J gene is TRBJ1-2, the V gene TRBV28; D is undetermined. Trimming took 10 bases from V and 1 from J, leaving 16 bases between them. The CDR3 has 14 amino acids. Germline lookup yields CDR1 MDHEN and CDR2 SYDVKM. CDR3 nucleotide sequence: TGTGCCAACGCCCCGAGCGGGATTAACTATGGCTACACCTTC. It codes for CANAPSGINYGYTF.

The CDR3: CASSITANTEAFF. CDR3 nucleotides: TGTGCCAGCAGTATAACAGCGAACACTGAAGCTTTCTTT. The V call is TRBV6-5, the J call TRBJ1-1; D uncertain. V shed 5 bases and J shed 1 base, with 8 bases lying between them. This CDR3 spans 13 amino acids. Per the germline V gene, CDR1 is MNHEY and CDR2 is SVGAGI.

V usage is TRBV5-6 and J usage is TRBJ1-2, with no clear D. The V end lost 0 bases, the J end lost 4 bases, and 13 bases lay between the germline ends. The length of the CDR3 is 15 residues. Germline values: CDR1 SGHDT, CDR2 YYEEEE. In DNA form, the CDR3 reads TGTGCCAGCAGCTTGGCGGACGACACTCCCTATGGCTACACCTTC. Encoded protein: CASSLADDTPYGYTF.

J is TRBJ1-2 and V is TRBV27; D unclear. The V and J ends lost 3 bases and 3 bases respectively, with 11 bases between them. This CDR3 comprises 14 residues. CDR1 is MNHEY and CDR2 is SMNVEV in the germline V gene (reference sequence). The CDR3 sequence: CASSFSRADYGYTF. DNA for the CDR3: TGTGCCAGCAGTTTTTCGAGAGCGGACTATGGCTACACCTTC.

The chain is built from TRBV7-2 and TRBJ2-7; D gene ambiguous. Germline V lookup: CDR1 SGHTA, CDR2 FQGNSA. Trimming took 3 bases from V and 6 from J, leaving 6 bases between them. This CDR3 is built from 11 residues. The CDR3 nucleotides read TGTGCCAGCAGCTTCGGGTTCGAGCAGTACTTC. It is translated as CASSFGFEQYF.

This rearrangement joins TRBV6-5 to TRBJ2-2; 9 bases line up with TRBD2. Per germline, CDR1 MNHEY and CDR2 SVGAGI. The V gene end was trimmed by 6 bases and the J gene end by 3 bases; junction bases not matched to a gene: 5. This CDR3 region has 15 residues. The CDR3 sequence: CASSETSGYTGELFF. The DNA of the CDR3 is TGTGCCAGCAGCGAGACTAGCGGTTACACCGGGGAGCTGTTTTTT.

The chain joins TRBV30 to TRBJ2-3; D is undetermined. The germline gives CDR1 GTSNPN, CDR2 SVGIG (reference sequence). This CDR3 has 13 residues. The germline V and J ends were trimmed by 4 bases and 6 bases, with 14 bases remaining between them. DNA for the CDR3: TGTGCCTGGAACTCACAGCCGGGTGATACGCAGTATTTT. Translated, it gives CAWNSQPGDTQYF.

The rearrangement uses TRBV27 and TRBJ2-7; 8 nucleotides align to TRBD1. The CDR3 contains 15 residues. Germline CDR1 MNHEY, CDR2 SMNVEV (reference sequence). J was trimmed by 0 bases and V by 5 bases; bases with no gene match: 6. CDR3 bases: TGTGCCAGCAGTCCGGGACAGGCTAGCTCCTACGAGCAGTACTTC. Its protein product is CASSPGQASSYEQYF.

V usage is TRBV11-2 and J usage is TRBJ2-3; TRBD2 matches 7 bases. The germline gives CDR1 SGHAT, CDR2 FQNNGV. This CDR3 spans 18 amino acids. V lost 7 bases, J lost 1 base, and 17 bases stayed unmatched. In DNA, the CDR3 is TGTGCCAGCACCCCCTCCCCCACTAGCGCCTACCGCACAGATACGCAGTATTTT. Translating it yields CASTPSPTSAYRTDTQYF.

This chain connects TRBV27 to TRBJ2-4; perhaps TRBD2 as D (5 bases). Germline assignment: CDR1 MNHEY and CDR2 SMNVEV (reference sequence). This CDR3 has 13 amino acids. V was shortened by 0 bases and J by 9 bases, with 9 bases between the two germline ends. Here the CDR3 reads CASSLSTSGIQYF. Here the CDR3 DNA reads TGTGCCAGCAGTTTATCCACGAGCGGCATTCAGTACTTC.

The V and J genes are TRBV2 and TRBJ2-1, with 13 bases matching TRBD2. CDR3 length equals 15 residues. With 6 bases clipped from V and 8 bases from J, the junction kept 7 bases outside the gene matches. Germline values: CDR1 SNHLY, CDR2 FYNNEI. CDR3 nucleotide sequence: TGTGCCAGCAGAGCTACTAGCGGGGGGGCTTATGAGCAGTTCTTC. Translation gives CASRATSGGAYEQFF.

The J gene is TRBJ2-7, the V gene TRBV6-5; D remains ambiguous. This CDR3 is 15 amino acids long. The V end lost 6 bases, the J end lost 3 bases, and 18 bases lay between the germline ends. CDR1 MNHEY and CDR2 SVGAGI come from the germline V gene. CDR3 protein: CASSTARALGYEQYF. The CDR3 DNA reads TGTGCCAGCAGCACAGCCCGGGCCCTGGGCTACGAGCAGTACTTC.

CDR3 in amino acids: CASSLVPNTEAFF. Here the CDR3 DNA reads TGTGCCAGCAGCCTCGTTCCGAACACTGAAGCTTTCTTT. The chain uses TRBV7-8 and TRBJ1-1; D is ambiguous. Trimming took 5 bases from V and 1 from J, leaving 8 bases between them. The CDR3 sequence is 13 residues long. Germline CDR1 and CDR2: SGHVS and FQNEAQ.

The chain is built from TRBV13 and TRBJ1-1, with 8 bases identical to TRBD1. Germline CDR1 PRHDT, CDR2 FYEKMQ (reference sequence). The CDR3 totals 15 residues. Trimming took 5 bases from V and 1 from J; bases not matched to a gene: 6. The CDR3: CASSHLGTGNTEAFF. The DNA of the CDR3 is TGTGCCAGCAGCCACCTTGGGACAGGGAACACTGAAGCTTTCTTT.

The chain carries TRBV11-2 and TRBJ2-7; 8 bases agree with TRBD1. The CDR3 contains 15 residues. Germline CDR1 is SGHAT and CDR2 is FQNNGV. Trimming took 0 bases from V and 6 from J; bases not matched to a gene: 7. This CDR3 is CASSLDQGAFVEQYF. As DNA, the CDR3 is TGTGCCAGCAGCTTAGATCAGGGGGCGTTTGTCGAGCAGTACTTC.

The chain combines TRBV7-8 with TRBJ2-3; D is perhaps TRBD2 (5 bases). Germline loops: CDR1 SGHVS, CDR2 FQNEAQ. V was clipped by 7 bases and J by 3 bases, with 17 bases between them. The CDR3 consists of 15 residues. The CDR3 DNA is TGTGCCAGCACCAGGACTGGCTTGGGTACAGATACGCAGTATTTT. It is translated as CASTRTGLGTDTQYF.

In the case of this clone: Other DNA sequences in this sample translate to the same CDR3. CDR3 bases: TGTGCCAGCAGCTTCGGGGGCGGCGAGCAGTACTTC. Translated, it gives CASSFGGGEQYF. The genes are TRBV5-4 and TRBJ2-7; either TRBD1 or TRBD2 may supply D (6 bases each). This CDR3 spans 12 amino acids. Looked up from germline, CDR1 is SGHNT and CDR2 is YYREEE (reference sequence). V lost 2 bases and J 6 bases, leaving 9 bases between the germline ends.

This rearrangement joins TRBV7-9 to TRBJ2-7, with 15 bases identical to TRBD2. The V and J ends lost 7 bases and 2 bases, in that order; junction bases with no gene match: 15. The length of the CDR3 is 19 residues. Germline V gene sequence: CDR1 SEHNR, CDR2 FQNEAQ (reference sequence). The CDR3 region has the DNA TGTGCCAGCACGTTATTCGGGACTAGCGGGGGGCCGACAACCTACGAGCAGTACTTC. Translation gives CASTLFGTSGGPTTYEQYF.

CDR3 residues: CASSDSGSPPYNEQFF. The CDR3, as DNA: TGTGCCAGCAGTGATTCAGGCTCCCCCCCTTACAATGAGCAGTTCTTC. J is TRBJ2-1 and V is TRBV6-1; D unclear. Germline-derived CDR1 and CDR2 are MNHNS and SASEGT. This CDR3 spans 16 amino acids. V was cut by 3 bases and J by 4 bases, with 16 bases left in between.

The J gene is TRBJ1-2, the V gene TRBV19; D remains unclear. The V gene lost 11 bases and the J gene lost 8 bases, with 21 bases spanning the gap. Germline V gives CDR1 LNHDA, CDR2 SQIVND (reference sequence). This CDR3 has 13 residues. CDR3 sequence: CASSLGSFSGYTF. The CDR3 DNA sequence: TGTGCCTCATCTCTGGGTTCCTTTTCGGGCTACACCTTC.

This clone showed up just once. The J gene is TRBJ1-2, the V gene TRBV5-6; no reliable D call. The CDR3 sequence is 13 residues long. Trimming cost V 2 bases and J 6 bases, with 11 bases left between them. Per the germline V gene, CDR1 is SGHDT and CDR2 is YYEEEE. The CDR3 region has the DNA TGTGCCAGCAGCTTTCTGGGTCCCGATGGCTACACCTTC. It yields the protein CASSFLGPDGYTF.

The V gene is TRBV4-3, the J gene TRBJ2-7; the D is unclear. Germline V CDR1 and CDR2: LGHNA, YSLEER. V lost 1 base to trimming and J lost 1 base, with 17 bases between them. The CDR3 runs 17 residues. The CDR3 protein is CASSQAPTPPGSYEQYF. CDR3 sequence (DNA): TGCGCCAGCAGCCAAGCCCCCACTCCGCCCGGATCCTACGAGCAGTACTTC.

CDR3 DNA sequence: TGTGCCAGCAGTGGTCCCATGGACTTTGGTCTAGCGGAGTCTGACACAGATACGCAGTATTTT. Its protein product is CASSGPMDFGLAESDTDTQYF. The genes are TRBV2 and TRBJ2-3, with TRBD2 identical over 7 bases. The CDR3 is 21 amino acids. From germline, CDR1 is SNHLY and CDR2 FYNNEI. V lost 4 bases to trimming and J lost 2 bases; unmatched junction nucleotides: 24.

This chain uses TRBV27 with TRBJ1-1; the D is unclear. The V end lost 5 bases, the J end lost 1 base, and 11 bases lay between the germline ends. CDR3 length equals 14 residues. CDR1 is MNHEY, CDR2 SMNVEV, per germline (reference sequence). CDR3 in amino acids: CASSKRTGNTEAFF. In nucleotides, the CDR3 is TGTGCCAGCAGTAAACGGACGGGGAACACTGAAGCTTTCTTT.

V gene TRBV11-2 combines with J gene TRBJ1-1; unclear D gene. The germline V gene encodes CDR1 SGHAT and CDR2 FQNNGV. V was clipped by 5 bases and J by 3 bases, with 10 bases between them. The CDR3 is 13 amino acids. As DNA, the CDR3 is TGTGCCAGCAGCATTCGACTTTACACTGAAGCTTTCTTT. Its translation: CASSIRLYTEAFF.